This TCR beta chain was recovered during a study of T cells in Graves' hyperthyroidism and ophthalmopathy (dated by TCRdb to about 2019). With regard to the full study: Peripheral blood samples were taken at initial diagnosis, before any treatment was given. Once sampling was done, hyperthyroidism patients were given methimazole at a starting dose of 30 mg daily, whereas ophthalmopathy patients were given high-dose intravenous methylprednisolone. The paper describes TCR Vbeta CDR3 sequencing of 120 to 150 peripheral blood samples, made up of around 41 ophthalmopathy patients, 70 to 75 hyperthyroidism patients and 17 progressor patients. An independent validation cohort of about 20 hyperthyroidism patients and some 15 patients who later progressed to ophthalmopathy tested prospective prediction of ophthalmopathy. Thyroid tissue and blood T-cell repertoires from six Graves' hyperthyroidism patients were also compared in the study. The 95 to 100 discovery patients were randomly divided into training and test sets at a 7:3 ratio. A discovery cohort of approximately 100 patients, roughly 45 with Graves' ophthalmopathy and approximately 55 with stable Graves' hyperthyroidism, was used to find distinguishing TCR V-J signatures. The investigation overall reported the following: Most expanded thyroid clonotypes (frequency above 0.001) were also detected in blood, suggesting blood repertoires may reflect thyroid immune responses. No statistical method was used to fix the sample size in advance, and group allocation was not hidden from the investigators. A model built on a 13 V-J signature distinguished ophthalmopathy from stable hyperthyroidism, reaching roughly 88% sensitivity and 81.08% specificity in cross-validation and 80%/75% in testing. In validation, progression to ophthalmopathy was predicted by the model with around 70% sensitivity and roughly 72% specificity, a median of approximately 6.5 months before onset.

Including the terminal cysteine and phenylalanine, the CDR3 comprises 17 residues. The DNA shown is the 51-base CDR3, in frame from base 1. In the germline V gene, CDR1 corresponds to SGDLS and CDR2 to YYNGEE. Germline trimming amounts to 4 bases on V and 9 bases on J, with 13 as the count of junction bases outside the gene matches. In the ophthalmopathy patients, disease was moderately to severely active, with a Clinical Activity Score of 3 or more, a NOSPECS grade of 4 or more, and a duration of less than 3 months. Exclusion was applied to patients with uncontrolled infections, other autoimmune diseases, pregnancy or lactation. Diagnoses were based on clinical symptoms, serum thyroxine and TRAb, thyroid ultrasound and orbital computed tomography. PBMCs were separated from roughly 9.3 ml of fresh peripheral blood using Ficoll-Paque density gradient centrifugation. Trizol reagent was used to extract total RNA, and RNA quality was then checked on an Agilent 2100 Bioanalyzer.

The TCR beta CDR3 regions were amplified from the RNA transcripts. For the first round of RT-PCR on the TCR CDR3, the HTBI primer set was used together with the Qiagen OneStep RT-PCR kit. Libraries were constructed in a second round of multiplex PCR, after which size selection and purification were carried out. Libraries were sequenced paired-end with 100 bp reads on an Illumina HiSeq2000. Concerning the study's data processing: SOAPnuke was used to process the raw data, removing reads that contained adapters or uncalled bases, had a mean Phred below 15, or lacked an exact match to the constant primer or identifier. COPE v1.2.5 was used to merge high-quality paired reads, and clonotypes were defined as unique nucleotide sequences. MiTCR v1.1 was used to align clonotypes to the IMGT TRBV, TRBD and TRBJ reference segments. The analysis was restricted to V-J combinations with a frequency above 0.0001, which together covered roughly 99% of the repertoires. A TCS score was defined as the ratio between F50 (clonal expansion) and ExV (chaos), using BLOSUM62-based TCRdist between CDR3 peptides within each V-J. Welch's t-statistics and random forest reduced roughly 500 V-J features to 10 to 15, which were used in a naive Bayes classifier (R e1071). Clones were called with MiXCR by TCRdb after fastp trimmed the public reads at Q25, and only in-frame beta chains were retained. Every entry covers one CDR3 protein and lists the most common genes and DNA from its rows. TCRdb, not the original authors, processed these V and J calls. This sample lists 300,000 to 500,000 distinct CDR3 sequences; roughly an eighth were detected once. The ten most abundant clones make up around 27% of the sample.

This clonotype turned up a few times. It has no known antigen specificity. One base away there is no much larger clone; base qualities are not given. Sequenced sample: blood. The sequence joins TRBV9 to TRBJ2-1; 13 middle bases align to TRBD2. The sequence was collected from a man in his fifties or sixties with Graves' ophthalmopathy. The DNA sequence follows: TGTGCCAGCAGCCAAGATCGGGGACTAGCGGGATGGCCTGAGCAGTTCTTC. It translates to CASSQDRGLAGWPEQFF.